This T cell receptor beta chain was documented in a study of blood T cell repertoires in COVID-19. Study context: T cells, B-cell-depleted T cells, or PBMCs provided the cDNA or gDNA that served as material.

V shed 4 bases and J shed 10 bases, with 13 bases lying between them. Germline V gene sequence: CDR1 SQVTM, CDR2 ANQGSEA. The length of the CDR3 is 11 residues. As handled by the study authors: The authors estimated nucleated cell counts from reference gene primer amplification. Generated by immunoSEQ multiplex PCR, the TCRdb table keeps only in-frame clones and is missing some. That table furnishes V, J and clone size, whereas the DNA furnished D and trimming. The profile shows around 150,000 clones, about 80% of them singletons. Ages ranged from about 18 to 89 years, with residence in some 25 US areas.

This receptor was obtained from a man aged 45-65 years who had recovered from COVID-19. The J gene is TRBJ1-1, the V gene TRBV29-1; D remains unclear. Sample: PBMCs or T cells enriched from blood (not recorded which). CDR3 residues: CSVGGTPGAFF. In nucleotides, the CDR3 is TGCAGCGTTGGAGGAACCCCCGGAGCTTTCTTT.